These 21 T cell receptor beta chains originate from one sample sequenced in a study of T cells in Graves' hyperthyroidism and ophthalmopathy (dated by TCRdb to the late 2010s). The library came from multiplex PCR. Sequencing took place on an Illumina HiSeq 2000. The TCR beta CDR3 regions were amplified from the RNA transcripts. A first-round RT-PCR of the TCR CDR3 used the HTBI primer set with the Qiagen OneStep RT-PCR kit. The public reads were reprocessed in TCRdb via fastp at Q25 and MiXCR, keeping in-frame beta chains. Every entry covers one CDR3 protein and lists the most common genes and DNA from its rows. The sample table shows nearly 750,000 distinct CDR3 sequences, and approximately 40% are seen once. The ten largest clones represent more than 25% of the sample. The sequencing sample was made of blood. These receptors all come from a woman in her 40s with Graves' hyperthyroidism.

This clonotype turned up a few times. This chain joins TRBV20-1 and TRBJ1-1, with D possibly matching TRBD1 (6 bases). The germline CDR1 and CDR2 sequences are DFQATT and SNEGSKA (reference sequence). The V gene lost 5 bases and the J gene lost 4 bases, with 17 bases spanning the gap. The CDR3 length is 14 residues. This CDR3 is CSAPLRRGGTEAFF. Written as DNA, the CDR3 is TGCAGTGCTCCCCTGAGGAGGGGGGGCACTGAAGCTTTCTTT.

The chain links TRBV7-9 to TRBJ1-1; weak D call: TRBD1 (5 bases). Germline CDR1 is SEHNR and CDR2 is FQNEAQ (reference sequence). The CDR3 spans 16 residues. V was cut by 1 base and J by 3 bases, with 15 bases left in between. This chain's CDR3 is CASSLGIGARDTEAFF. CDR3 coding DNA: TGTGCCAGCAGCTTAGGAATTGGGGCGCGGGACACTGAAGCTTTCTTT. Full variable domain (missing parts from reference TRBV7-9 and TRBJ1-1): DTGVSQNPRHKITKRGQNVTFRCDPISEHNRLYWYRQTLGQGPEFLTYFQNEAQLEKSRLLSDRFSAERPKGSFSTLEIQRTEQGDSAMYLCASSLGIGARDTEAFFGQGTRLTVV.

In this sample, this clonotype turned up many times. The rearrangement joins TRBV7-9 to TRBJ1-1; no definite D call. Trimming took off 4 bases at V and 6 bases at J, with 21 bases between the two ends. CDR1 is SEHNR, CDR2 FQNEAQ, per germline (reference sequence). The CDR3 has 16 residues. The CDR3 loop reads CASSSLPLGKSAEAFF. As DNA, the CDR3 is TGTGCCAGCAGCTCGCTTCCTTTGGGCAAGAGCGCTGAAGCTTTCTTT.

The gene calls are TRBV5-1 and TRBJ2-7; D remains ambiguous. V lost 0 bases, J lost 5 bases, and 12 bases lay in between. The CDR3 runs 14 residues. Germline-derived CDR1 and CDR2 are SGHRS and YFSETQ. The CDR3: CASSLEVAVDEQYF. The CDR3 bases are TGCGCCAGCAGCTTGGAGGTGGCAGTCGACGAGCAGTACTTC. The whole variable domain, remainder taken from reference TRBV5-1 and TRBJ2-7, is KAGVTQTPRYLIKTRGQQVTLSCSPISGHRSVSWYQQTPGQGLQFLFEYFSETQRNKGNFPGRFSGRQFSNSRSEMNVSTLELGDSALYLCASSLEVAVDEQYFGPGTRLTVT.

This clonotype was seen more than once but under ten times. The chain employs TRBV12-3 or TRBV12-4 and TRBJ1-2; no reliable D call. V was shortened by 3 bases and J by 6 bases, with 11 bases between the two germline ends. The CDR3 is 13 amino acids. The CDR3 reads CASSFGPGNGYTF. For the CDR3, the DNA is TGTGCCAGCAGTTTTGGGCCTGGGAATGGCTACACCTTC.

The V gene is TRBV29-1, the J gene TRBJ1-5; D is possibly TRBD1 (6 bases). The V gene's germline CDR1 is SQVTM and CDR2 ANQGSEA. V lost 1 base to trimming and J lost 4 bases, with 11 bases between them. This CDR3 has 14 residues. DNA for the CDR3: TGCAGCGTTGAAGTCGACAGGAGTAATCAGCCCCAGCATTTT. Residues: CSVEVDRSNQPQHF.

The genes are TRBV7-9 and TRBJ1-2, with 7 bases fitting TRBD1. CDR1 is SEHNR, CDR2 FQNEAQ, per germline (reference sequence). V gave up 1 base and J gave up 4 bases; unmatched junction bases: 6. The CDR3 consists of 15 residues. The DNA for the CDR3 is TGTGCCAGCAGCTTAGAGGGCAGGGGGTCCTATGGCTACACCTTC. Translating it yields CASSLEGRGSYGYTF. Combining the CDR3 with reference TRBV7-9 and TRBJ1-2 gives the whole variable domain DTGVSQNPRHKITKRGQNVTFRCDPISEHNRLYWYRQTLGQGPEFLTYFQNEAQLEKSRLLSDRFSAERPKGSFSTLEIQRTEQGDSAMYLCASSLEGRGSYGYTFGSGTRLTVV.

On this clonotype: The CDR3 ends on some other residue instead of the conserved phenylalanine or tryptophan, so this is likely a read error. The CDR3 spells CASSPDSNRAYEQYL. Here the CDR3 DNA reads TGTGCCAGCAGTCCGGACAGCAACAGGGCCTACGAGCAGTACCTC. The chain couples TRBV6-5 to TRBJ2-7; tentatively, D is TRBD1 (6 bases). The CDR3 spans 15 residues. Germline loops: CDR1 MNHEY, CDR2 SVGAGI. Trimming removed 5 bases at V and 2 bases at J, with 16 bases between.

This clonotype was seen many times. This chain joins TRBV9 and TRBJ1-4; the D is unclear. Deletions cut 3 bases from V and 8 bases from J, with 8 bases between. The CDR3 is made up of 12 amino acids. The germline V gene has CDR1 SGDLS and CDR2 YYNGEE. The CDR3 is CASSGPAEKLFF. CDR3 nucleotide sequence: TGTGCCAGCAGCGGGCCGGCCGAAAAACTGTTTTTT.

The sample holds many counts of this clonotype. The V and J genes are TRBV9 and TRBJ1-5; no firm D call. This CDR3 region has 14 residues. CDR1 is SGDLS, CDR2 YYNGEE, per germline. V was pared by 2 bases and J by 0 bases, with 6 bases between. The DNA for the CDR3 is TGTGCCAGCAGCGTCGGGGATAGCAATCAGCCCCAGCATTTT. Translating gives CASSVGDSNQPQHF.

The chain combines TRBV5-6 with TRBJ1-1, with 9 bases identical to TRBD1. The V gene end was trimmed by 4 bases and the J gene end by 3 bases; junction bases not matched to a gene: 10. The CDR3 has 16 residues. The germline CDR1 and CDR2 sequences are SGHDT and YYEEEE. As DNA, the CDR3 is TGTGCCAGCAGCCCATTCTCCGGGACAGGGTACACTGAAGCTTTCTTT. Translated: CASSPFSGTGYTEAFF.

The chain recombines TRBV10-3 with TRBJ1-6; 7 bases line up with TRBD1. CDR3 size: 12 residues. Germline-derived CDR1 and CDR2 are ENHRY and SYGVKD. V shed 8 bases and J 7 bases; nucleotides not matched to a gene: 2. CDR3 DNA sequence: TGTGCCATCGGGACAGCCAATTCACCCCTCCACTTT. The encoded protein is CAIGTANSPLHF.

V usage is TRBV7-2 and J usage is TRBJ2-5; D tentatively reads TRBD1 or TRBD2 (6 bases each). Germline V gives CDR1 SGHTA, CDR2 FQGNSA. Trimming left V 4 bases short and J 5 bases short, with 14 bases between. This CDR3 is 14 amino acids long. The CDR3 region has the DNA TGTGCCAGCAGCTCCTGGGGGGCCTGGGAGACCCAGTACTTC. This gives the protein CASSSWGAWETQYF.

The chain employs TRBV10-3 and TRBJ2-6; TRBD1 is a possible D gene (5 bases). Trimming shortened V by 5 bases and J by 0 bases, and 11 bases separated the two germline ends. Germline V lookup: CDR1 ENHRY, CDR2 SYGVKD. The CDR3 spans 16 residues. The CDR3 DNA is TGTGCCATCAGTCCTAACAGGTTCTCTGGGGCCAACGTCCTGACTTTC. This sequence encodes CAISPNRFSGANVLTF.

This clonotype was detected ten times or more. The chain joins TRBV20-1 to TRBJ2-5; D possibly uses TRBD1 or TRBD2 (7 bases each). V lost 4 bases and J lost 4, with 16 bases in between. Germline-derived CDR1 and CDR2 are DFQATT and SNEGSKA (reference sequence). The CDR3 runs to 14 residues. The DNA of the CDR3 is TGCAGTGCTATCAGGGGGGGGGCTGGAGAGACCCAGTACTTC. It translates to CSAIRGGAGETQYF.

This clonotype was counted at least ten times. This chain links TRBV10-2 with TRBJ1-2; TRBD1 matches 7 bases. Unmatched junction bases numbered 13, after V lost 6 bases and J lost 9 bases. CDR1 WSHSY and CDR2 SAAADI come from the germline V gene. The CDR3 runs to 14 residues. CDR3 bases: TGCGCCAGCAGAGCCTCCAACAGGGGCTTTAGCTACACCTTC. This translates into CASRASNRGFSYTF.

About this clonotype itself: One base away lies a much larger clone, so this may be a sequencing read error. The chain combines TRBV19 with TRBJ1-4, with D uncertain. The V and J ends lost 3 bases and 5 bases respectively, with 10 bases between them. The CDR3 covers 14 residues. Germline V gene data show CDR1 as LNHDA and CDR2 as SQIVND (reference sequence). The CDR3 sequence: CASSILGLNEKLFF. In DNA, the CDR3 is TGTGCCAGTAGTATTCTCGGGCTAAATGAAAAACTGTTTTTT.

This clonotype showed up many times. The rearrangement joins TRBV10-3 to TRBJ2-5, with D possibly matching TRBD2 (5 bases). The CDR3 is 15 residues long. Germline V lookup: CDR1 ENHRY, CDR2 SYGVKD. The germline V and J ends were trimmed by 3 bases and 5 bases, with 16 bases remaining between them. CDR3 amino acids: CAISDDRGLGETQYF. The CDR3, as DNA: TGTGCCATCAGTGATGACCGAGGACTCGGGGAGACCCAGTACTTC.

A note on this clonotype: Since a much larger clone is just one base distant, this may be a read error. The V and J genes are TRBV7-9 and TRBJ2-7; TRBD2 might be the D (6 bases). In germline, CDR1 is SEHNR, CDR2 FQNEAQ (reference sequence). The length of the CDR3 is 14 residues. The V gene lost 5 bases and the J gene lost 3 bases, with 14 bases spanning the gap. CDR3 protein: CASSDRRGSYEQYF. CDR3 in DNA: TGTGCCAGCAGCGATCGACGGGGGAGCTACGAGCAGTACTTC.

The V and J genes are TRBV10-3 and TRBJ2-2; D remains unclear. The CDR3 is 18 residues long. V gave up 0 bases and J gave up 2 bases, with 16 bases separating them. Germline assignment: CDR1 ENHRY and CDR2 SYGVKD. CDR3 protein: CAISESESRSYNTGELFF. In nucleotides, the CDR3 is TGTGCCATCAGTGAGTCTGAAAGTCGCAGTTATAACACCGGGGAGCTGTTTTTT.

This clonotype was seen a few times. The chain joins TRBV6-1 to TRBJ2-7, with D unclear. The CDR3 has 15 amino acids. The ends were cut back, 6 bases at V and 0 bases at J, with 15 bases in the middle. Germline V CDR1 and CDR2: MNHNS, SASEGT. CDR3 in DNA: TGTGCCAGCAGCCAGTGGTGGCAGGACTCCTACGAGCAGTACTTC. Translation gives CASSQWWQDSYEQYF.